This T cell receptor beta chain derives from a study of blood T cell repertoires in COVID-19. Overall study context: The origin of the acute and convalescent COVID-19 samples was the United States, Italy and Spain. PBMCs, B-cell-depleted T cells, or T cells were the source of the cDNA or gDNA that made up the material.

Original processing methods: Scientists estimated how many nucleated cells there were by amplifying reference gene primers. The protocol was immunoSEQ multiplex PCR, while the TCRdb copy is restricted to in-frame clones and leaves out a portion. The D gene and trimming were derived from the DNA, and the V and J assignments and clone size from that table. The sample has over 250,000 clones; 75% to 85% are singletons. In this sample, this clone turned up once. The V and J ends lost 3 bases and 7 bases, in that order; junction bases with no gene match: 7. There are 15 residues in the CDR3. Germline V lookup: CDR1 SGHVS, CDR2 FNYEAQ.

Source material: peripheral blood. The V and J genes are TRBV7-6 and TRBJ2-1, with 9 bases lining up with TRBD2. This TCR came from a man aged 45 to 65 with active or convalescent COVID-19. CDR3 amino acids: CASSLGASGINEQFF. In DNA, the CDR3 is TGTGCCAGCAGCTTGGGGGCTAGCGGGATAAATGAGCAGTTCTTC.